The T cell receptor beta chain described here comes from a study of blood T cell repertoires in COVID-19. Background on the study: Specimens from acute and convalescent COVID-19 originated in the United States, Italy and Spain. T cells, B-cell-depleted T cells, or PBMCs provided the cDNA or gDNA that served as material.

The CDR3 length is 14 residues. Trimming cost V 2 bases and J 0 bases, with 6 bases left between them. Germline V gene lookup returns CDR1 SNHLY and CDR2 FYNNEI. The repertoire was sequenced with immunoSEQ multiplex PCR; TCRdb's copy has only in-frame clones and lacks some. The table lists around 120,000 clones, about 90% of them singletons. The V call is TRBV2, the J call TRBJ2-3; possible D gene TRBD1, 5 bases. This receptor was obtained from a woman in her 70s with acute or convalescent COVID-19. Sequencing was carried out using peripheral blood. The CDR3 nucleotides are TGTGCCAGCAGTGAATGGGGCAGCACAGATACGCAGTATTTT. Translated, it gives CASSEWGSTDTQYF.